This T cell receptor beta chain appears in the sequencing data of a study of blood T cells in healthy people across ages (dated by TCRdb to 2014 to 2015). With respect to the entire study: In model experiments, template switching captured about one uniquely barcoded TCR beta cDNA molecule for every two T cells. To track age-related changes in TCR beta repertoire diversity, the study relied on deep sequencing normalized with unique cDNA molecular identifiers. The donors were split into four age groups: young (average about 15 years), middle-aged (roughly 39), aged (over 55) and long-lived (over 75). To avoid experimental bias, donors of different ages were distributed randomly across sequencing lanes. Two additional independent replicas of 1 million unique cDNA reads from the same blood draw were analyzed for two donors (one aged 18 to 30 and one aged 80 or older). Findings and caveats that apply to the study as a whole: Estimates of total diversity based on one million sequenced T cells were considered lower bounds and underestimates. There was a strong correlation between observed TCR beta diversity and the percentage of naive T cells measured by flow cytometry. Because donor CMV infection status was unknown, age-related changes in expanded clonotypes were potentially confounded. Compared with the aged group, the long-lived group had more naive CD4+ T cells, fewer expanded clones and increased TCR diversity, suggesting age selection. Bulk unsorted PBMC profiling prevented conclusive comparison of naive and antigen-experienced compartments. Observed TCR beta diversity per million T cells fell roughly linearly with age, and a significant reduction was already apparent by age about 38.

Donors were a few dozen systemically healthy Caucasian individuals from Russia aged 6 to 90 years. Ten milliliters of peripheral blood were drawn from each donor into EDTA-treated Vacutainer tubes. Ficoll-Paque density-gradient centrifugation was used to isolate PBMCs, with at least 6 million per sample. Trizol reagent was used to extract total RNA from the PBMCs, yielding at least 5.5 micrograms per sample. For every donor, flow cytometry on a PBMC aliquot measured the percentage of naive CD45RAhigh/CD27high T cells. The CDR1 and CDR2 encoded by the germline V gene are MGHRA and YSYEKL. At the junction V is shortened by 4 bases and J by 0 bases; bases outside the gene matches: 15. From its cysteine to its phenylalanine, the CDR3 spans 18 amino acids. Of the read, only the CDR3 DNA is kept; its 54 bases are in frame from base 1. Libraries were built with 5' RACE. For sequencing, an Illumina HiSeq 2500 was employed. A second roughly 6 to 12 cycle PCR used a sample-barcoded 5' primer and a J-beta primer mix. Each TCR beta cDNA molecule received a unique molecular identifier from a template-switch 5' adaptor carrying 12 random nucleotides. Each sample yielded at least 2.5 million CDR3-containing paired-end reads. First-strand cDNA synthesis was performed from all RNA using the Mint cDNA synthesis kit, with priming by a TRBC-specific oligonucleotide. Following uracil-DNA glycosylase treatment, a first 18-cycle PCR with universal primers M1SS and BC2_uni_R was performed on all cDNA. The study's own analysis went as follows. For normalization, 1 million high-quality reads were randomly selected from each sample, with every read carrying a distinct molecular identifier. Reads sharing molecular identifiers were discarded rather than binned into consensus sequences. MiTCR, with a Q25 quality threshold and the strictest error-elimination algorithm, was used for CDR3 identification, clonotype clustering and error correction. A nonparametric unseen species model with Euler transformation was used to estimate a lower bound on total TCR beta diversity. TCRdb reanalyzed the raw reads on its own, using fastp at Q25 for trimming and MiXCR for clone calling, and kept in-frame beta chains. Rows are combined by CDR3 protein, so each entry shows the most common genes and DNA. What appears here as the V and J calls and clone size reflects TCRdb's work, not the paper's. The sample table lists 1,500,000 or so distinct CDR3 sequences, around 59% of them with a count of one. Together, the top ten hold about 6.7% of the sample.

Remarks on this clonotype: The target of this receptor is not known. It has no much larger one-base neighbor in the sample; base qualities were not kept.

What was sequenced was blood. The sequence derives from a man between 18 and 35 years old in good health. Here the chain combines TRBV4-1 and TRBJ2-7; TRBD2 fits 7 bases in the junction. The sequenced DNA: TGCGCCAGCAGCCTTAATCAGGTAGCGGGCAAGAGCTCCTACGAGCAGTACTTC. The encoded protein is CASSLNQVAGKSSYEQYF.